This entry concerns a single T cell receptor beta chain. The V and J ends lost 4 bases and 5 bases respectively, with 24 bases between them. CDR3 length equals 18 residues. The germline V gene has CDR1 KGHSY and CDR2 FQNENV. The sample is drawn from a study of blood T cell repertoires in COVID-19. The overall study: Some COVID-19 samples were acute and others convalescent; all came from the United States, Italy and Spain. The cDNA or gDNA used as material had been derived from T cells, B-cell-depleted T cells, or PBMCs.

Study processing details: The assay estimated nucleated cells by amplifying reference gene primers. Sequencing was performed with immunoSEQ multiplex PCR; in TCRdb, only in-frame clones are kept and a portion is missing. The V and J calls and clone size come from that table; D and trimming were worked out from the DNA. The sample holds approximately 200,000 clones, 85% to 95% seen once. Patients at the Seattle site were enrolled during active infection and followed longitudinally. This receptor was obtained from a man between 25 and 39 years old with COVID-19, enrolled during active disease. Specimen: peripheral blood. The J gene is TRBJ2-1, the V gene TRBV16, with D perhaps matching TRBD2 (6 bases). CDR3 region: CASSPPKGSGTSNNEQFF. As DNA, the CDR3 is TGTGCCAGCAGCCCCCCGAAGGGGTCGGGGACTTCCAACAATGAGCAGTTCTTC.